Presented here are 16 T cell receptor beta chains from one specimen sequenced in a study of blood T cells in healthy people across ages. The use of a sample-barcoded 5' primer and a J-beta primer mix characterized a second PCR of roughly 7 to 11 cycles. TCRdb reanalysed the 5' RACE reads using MiXCR and keeps one entry per CDR3 protein. The data contain around 820,000 distinct CDR3 sequences, approximately 25% of them singletons. Separately, the same data were catalogued under a study of T cells of mothers and their children.

The sequenced sample was blood. The receptor source for this set is a boy between 10 and 17 years old in good health.

J is TRBJ1-5 and V is TRBV20-1, with 7 nucleotides matching TRBD1. Looked up from germline, CDR1 is DFQATT and CDR2 is SNEGSKA (reference sequence). Trimming took 4 bases from V and 0 from J; bases not matched to a gene: 3. CDR3 size: 14 residues. The CDR3 nucleotides are TGCAGTGCTAACAGGGGCTATAGCAATCAGCCCCAGCATTTT. Translation: CSANRGYSNQPQHF.

The chain employs TRBV11-2 and TRBJ1-1, with D unclear. The CDR3 has 16 amino acids. V was pared by 4 bases and J by 1 base, with 16 bases between. The germline V gene encodes CDR1 SGHAT and CDR2 FQNNGV. The CDR3 region is CASSSGRRTTNTEAFF. CDR3 nucleotide sequence: TGTGCCAGCAGCTCCGGACGACGGACCACGAACACTGAAGCTTTCTTT.

The chain joins TRBV20-1 to TRBJ1-1, with TRBD1 matching 7 bases. This CDR3 region has 11 residues. Germline values: CDR1 DFQATT, CDR2 SNEGSKA (reference sequence). After removal of 5 bases from V and 7 bases from J, the junction contained 4 bases not matched to a gene. The CDR3 region has the DNA TGCAGTGCTTCCCAGGGGGGTGAAGCTTTCTTT. Encoded protein: CSASQGGEAFF.

This chain uses TRBV7-9 with TRBJ1-1, with D uncertain. Trimming took off 2 bases at V and 8 bases at J, with 12 bases between the two ends. Germline CDR1 and CDR2: SEHNR and FQNEAQ (reference sequence). The CDR3 sequence is 13 residues long. The CDR3 sequence is CASSLPPKEEAFF. CDR3 nucleotides: TGTGCCAGCAGCTTACCCCCTAAGGAAGAAGCTTTCTTT.

The V gene is TRBV4-3, the J gene TRBJ2-3; 10 bases are shared with TRBD2. CDR1 and CDR2 from the germline V gene are LGHNA and YSLEER. After removal of 0 bases from V and 5 bases from J, the junction contained 8 bases not matched to a gene. The CDR3 is made up of 17 amino acids. In DNA form, the CDR3 reads TGCGCCAGCAGCCAAGATAGAGCGGGGGGGCCGCAAGATACGCAGTATTTT. Its translation is CASSQDRAGGPQDTQYF.

The chain joins TRBV7-2 to TRBJ2-5, with 9 positions matching TRBD2. The junction had 10 bases not matched to a gene; V was cut back by 5 bases and J by 0 bases. The CDR3 contains 17 residues. Looked up from germline, CDR1 is SGHTA and CDR2 is FQGNSA. The CDR3 here is CASSIIAGAQYQETQYF. The CDR3 DNA follows: TGTGCCAGCAGCATTATAGCGGGGGCTCAGTACCAAGAGACCCAGTACTTC.

The chain combines TRBV18 with TRBJ2-1; 8 bases agree with TRBD1. The CDR3 loop spans 15 amino acids. CDR1 and CDR2 (germline): KGHSH, LQKENI. With 6 bases clipped from V and 4 bases from J, the junction kept 8 bases outside the gene matches. The CDR3 nucleotides read TGTGCCAGCTCCCCCCGACAGGGGCCTTACAATGAGCAGTTCTTC. Its protein product is CASSPRQGPYNEQFF.

This chain joins TRBV30 and TRBJ1-1; 8 bases are shared with TRBD1. The CDR3 is 15 amino acids. After removal of 0 bases from V and 2 bases from J, the junction contained 5 bases not matched to a gene. The germline CDR1 and CDR2 sequences are GTSNPN and SVGIG (reference sequence). CDR3 protein: CAWSVWTGRNTEAFF. The CDR3 region has the DNA TGTGCCTGGAGTGTATGGACAGGGAGAAACACTGAAGCTTTCTTT.

The chain uses TRBV5-1 and TRBJ2-7; either TRBD1 or TRBD2 may supply D (5 bases each). V was cut by 0 bases and J by 0 bases, with 13 bases left in between. Germline CDR1 is SGHRS and CDR2 is YFSETQ. The CDR3 covers 16 residues. The CDR3 bases are TGCGCCAGCAGCTTGGCCGGGACGAGAAGCTCCTACGAGCAGTACTTC. Translating it yields CASSLAGTRSSYEQYF.

V gene TRBV5-1 combines with J gene TRBJ2-5, with 10 positions matching TRBD2. Trimming cost V 3 bases and J 2 bases; bases outside gene matches: 7. Per the germline V gene, CDR1 is SGHRS and CDR2 is YFSETQ. This CDR3 has 16 amino acids. In nucleotides, the CDR3 is TGCGCCAGCAGCTCAACTAGCGGGGCGAGTCAAGAGACCCAGTACTTC. As protein: CASSSTSGASQETQYF.

The chain employs TRBV29-1 and TRBJ2-4; D is perhaps TRBD2 (6 bases). Germline assignment: CDR1 SQVTM and CDR2 ANQGSEA. The ends were cut back, 7 bases at V and 9 bases at J, with 25 bases in the middle. The CDR3 length is 15 residues. The CDR3 region has the DNA TGCAGCGCACTTGGGGCGAGCAGAACGGGGGTCATTCAGTACTTC. It yields the protein CSALGASRTGVIQYF. The complete variable domain, with remaining parts taken from reference TRBV29-1 and TRBJ2-4, reads SAVISQKPSRDICQRGTSLTIQCQVDSQVTMMFWYRQQPGQSLTLIATANQGSEATYESGFVIDKFPISRPNLTFSTLTVSNMSPEDSSIYLCSALGASRTGVIQYFGAGTRLSVL.

The V gene is TRBV4-1, the J gene TRBJ2-1; D is possibly TRBD2 (6 bases). The CDR3 length is 14 residues. Per germline, CDR1 MGHRA and CDR2 YSYEKL. V gave up 8 bases and J gave up 8 bases, with 19 bases separating them. The CDR3 region is CASAAVGDFDEQFF. DNA of the CDR3: TGCGCCAGCGCCGCCGTCGGGGACTTCGATGAGCAGTTCTTC.

The chain links TRBV20-1 to TRBJ2-1, with 8 bases aligning to TRBD2. Germline-derived CDR1 and CDR2 are DFQATT and SNEGSKA (reference sequence). Trimming at V came to 0 bases and at J to 5 bases, leaving 9 bases not matched to a gene. This CDR3 spans 16 amino acids. The CDR3 is CSARDHAGGGNNEQFF. CDR3 nucleotide sequence: TGCAGTGCTAGAGATCACGCGGGAGGAGGAAACAATGAGCAGTTCTTC.

V usage is TRBV11-2 and J usage is TRBJ2-7; no definite D call. Looked up from germline, CDR1 is SGHAT and CDR2 is FQNNGV. Deletions cut 0 bases from V and 5 bases from J, with 11 bases between. This CDR3 has 14 amino acids. CDR3 sequence reads: CASSLEVGHHEQYF. CDR3 DNA: TGTGCCAGCAGCTTAGAGGTGGGTCACCACGAGCAGTACTTC.

The V gene is TRBV7-3, the J gene TRBJ2-1; 12 bases are shared with TRBD2. Unmatched junction bases numbered 8, after V lost 5 bases and J lost 9 bases. The CDR3 contains 15 residues. Per germline, CDR1 SGHTA and CDR2 FQGTGA. CDR3 amino acids: CASSILAGGFAEQFF. The CDR3 bases are TGTGCCAGCAGCATCCTAGCGGGGGGGTTCGCTGAGCAGTTCTTC.

This clonotype was found a few times. The rearrangement uses TRBV5-1 and TRBJ2-3; 8 bases agree with TRBD2. The V gene end was trimmed by 0 bases and the J gene end by 11 bases; junction bases not matched to a gene: 11. In germline, CDR1 is SGHRS, CDR2 YFSETQ. The CDR3 sequence is 15 residues long. The chain's CDR3 is CASSLAGRATEKQYF. The CDR3 DNA reads as TGCGCCAGCAGCTTGGCCGGGAGGGCTACGGAGAAGCAGTATTTT.